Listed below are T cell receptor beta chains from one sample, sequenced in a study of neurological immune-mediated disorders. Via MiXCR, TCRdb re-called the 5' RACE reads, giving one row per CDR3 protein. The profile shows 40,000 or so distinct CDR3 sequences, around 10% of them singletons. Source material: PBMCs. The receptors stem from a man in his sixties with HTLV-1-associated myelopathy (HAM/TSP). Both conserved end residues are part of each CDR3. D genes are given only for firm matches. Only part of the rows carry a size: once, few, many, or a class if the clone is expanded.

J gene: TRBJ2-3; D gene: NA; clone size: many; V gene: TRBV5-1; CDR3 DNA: TGCGCCAGCAGCTTGGTAGCCTCCACTGGGGATACGCAGTATTTT; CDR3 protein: CASSLVASTGDTQYF
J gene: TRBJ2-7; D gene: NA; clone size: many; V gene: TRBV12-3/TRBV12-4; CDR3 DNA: TGTGCCAGCAGTTTCGGACGGAAGCTGGGCGAGCAGTACTTC; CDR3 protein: CASSFGRKLGEQYF
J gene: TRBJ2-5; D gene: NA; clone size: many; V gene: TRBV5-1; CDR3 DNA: TGCGCCAGCAGCTCCCCCCCAGAGACCCAGTACTTC; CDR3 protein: CASSSPPETQYF
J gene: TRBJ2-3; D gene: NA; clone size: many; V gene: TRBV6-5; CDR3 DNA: TGTGCCAGCAGGAGCGGAAACACAGATACGCAGTATTTT; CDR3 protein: CASRSGNTDTQYF
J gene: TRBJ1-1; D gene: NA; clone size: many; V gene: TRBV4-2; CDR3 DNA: TGTGCCAGCAGCCCCGGTGGAGGGTCTGAAACTGAAGCTTTCTTT; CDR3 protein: CASSPGGGSETEAFF
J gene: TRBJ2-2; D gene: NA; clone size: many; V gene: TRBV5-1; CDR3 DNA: TGCGCCAGCAGCTCTCCCCTGAACACCGGGGAGCTGTTTTTT; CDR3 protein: CASSSPLNTGELFF
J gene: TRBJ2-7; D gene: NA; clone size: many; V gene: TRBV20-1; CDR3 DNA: TGCAGTGCTAGGAGTGGGAGGTCAGGGAACGAGCAGTACTTC; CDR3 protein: CSARSGRSGNEQYF
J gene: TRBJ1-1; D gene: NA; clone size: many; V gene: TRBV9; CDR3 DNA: TGTGCCAGCAGCCCTTCAACAGGGAAAGGAACTGAAGCTTTCTTT; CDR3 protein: CASSPSTGKGTEAFF
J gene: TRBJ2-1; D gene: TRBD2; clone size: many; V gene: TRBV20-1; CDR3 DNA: TGCAGTGCTAGAGATGGCGGGAGGGCTGGTGAGCAGTTCTTC; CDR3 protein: CSARDGGRAGEQFF
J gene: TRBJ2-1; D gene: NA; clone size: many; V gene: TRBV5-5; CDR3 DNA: TGTGCCAGCAGCTTTTCTGTCAGGTACAATGAGCAGTTCTTC; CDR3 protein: CASSFSVRYNEQFF
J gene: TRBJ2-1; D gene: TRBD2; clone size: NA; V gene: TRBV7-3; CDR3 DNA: TGTGCCAGCAGCTTAGGACTAGCGGGAGGGGCCCATGAGCAGTTCTTC; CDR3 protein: CASSLGLAGGAHEQFF
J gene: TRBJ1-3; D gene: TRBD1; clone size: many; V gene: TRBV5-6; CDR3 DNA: TGTGCCAGCAGCTTCCGGGACAGGGCTGGAAACACCATATATTTT; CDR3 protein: CASSFRDRAGNTIYF
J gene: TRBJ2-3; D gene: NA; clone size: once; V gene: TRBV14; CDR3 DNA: TGTGCCAGCAGCCAAGACATGACTAGCACAGATACGCAGTATTTT; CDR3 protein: CASSQDMTSTDTQYF
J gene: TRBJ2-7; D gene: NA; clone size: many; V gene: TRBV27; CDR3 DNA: TGTGCCAGCAGTTTTAGATCCAGGGTTGGTACCTACGAGCAGTACTTC; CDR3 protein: CASSFRSRVGTYEQYF
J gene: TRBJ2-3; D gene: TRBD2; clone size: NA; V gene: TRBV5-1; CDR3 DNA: TGCGCCAGCAGCTTCTTGACTAGCGGCACAGATACGCAGTATTTT; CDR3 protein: CASSFLTSGTDTQYF
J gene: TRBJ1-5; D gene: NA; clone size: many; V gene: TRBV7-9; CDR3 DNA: TGTGCCAGCAGCCCTAGAGCGGGCAATCAGCCCCAGCATTTT; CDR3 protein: CASSPRAGNQPQHF
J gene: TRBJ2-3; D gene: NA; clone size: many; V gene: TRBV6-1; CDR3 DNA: TGTGCCAGCAGTTGGGGCACAGATACGCAGTATTTT; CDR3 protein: CASSWGTDTQYF
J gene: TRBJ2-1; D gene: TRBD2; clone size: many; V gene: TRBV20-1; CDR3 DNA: TGCAGTGCTCCCCTGACAGCGGGAGGGCCCCGAAGCTCCTACAATGAGCAGTTCTTC; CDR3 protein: CSAPLTAGGPRSSYNEQFF
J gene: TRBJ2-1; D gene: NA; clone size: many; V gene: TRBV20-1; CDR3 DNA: TGCAGTGCTAGCGGGAGTTTAATGAATGAGCAGTTCTTC; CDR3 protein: CSASGSLMNEQFF
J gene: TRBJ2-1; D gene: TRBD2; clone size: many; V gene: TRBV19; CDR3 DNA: TGTGCCAGTAGCCTTAGCGGGAGCTACAATGAGCAGTTCTTC; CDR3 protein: CASSLSGSYNEQFF
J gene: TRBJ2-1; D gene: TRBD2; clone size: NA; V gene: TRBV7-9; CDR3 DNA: TGTGCCAGCAGCTTAGTTAGCGGGAGGGACAATGAGCAGTTCTTC; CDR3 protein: CASSLVSGRDNEQFF
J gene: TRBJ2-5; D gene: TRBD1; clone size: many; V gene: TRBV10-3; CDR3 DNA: TGTGCCATCACCTCCGGGACAGGGGGAGAGACCCAGTACTTC; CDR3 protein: CAITSGTGGETQYF